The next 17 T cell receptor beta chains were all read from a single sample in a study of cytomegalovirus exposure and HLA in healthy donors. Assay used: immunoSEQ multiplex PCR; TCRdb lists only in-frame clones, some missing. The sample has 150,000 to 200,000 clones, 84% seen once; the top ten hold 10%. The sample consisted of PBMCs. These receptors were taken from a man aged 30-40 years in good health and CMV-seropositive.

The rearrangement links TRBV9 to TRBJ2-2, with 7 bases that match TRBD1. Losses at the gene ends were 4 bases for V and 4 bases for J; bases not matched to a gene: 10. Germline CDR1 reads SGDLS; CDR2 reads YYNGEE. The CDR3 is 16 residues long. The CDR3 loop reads CASSTGVGAVTGELFF. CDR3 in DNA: TGTGCCAGCAGCACAGGGGTGGGGGCGGTCACCGGGGAGCTGTTTTTT.

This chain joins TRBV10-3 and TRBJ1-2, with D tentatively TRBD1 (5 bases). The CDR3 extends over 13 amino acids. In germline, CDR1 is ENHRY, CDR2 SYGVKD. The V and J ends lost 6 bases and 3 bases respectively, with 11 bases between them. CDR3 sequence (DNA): TGTGCCATCAGGGGCGACAGAGACTATGGCTACACCTTC. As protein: CAIRGDRDYGYTF.

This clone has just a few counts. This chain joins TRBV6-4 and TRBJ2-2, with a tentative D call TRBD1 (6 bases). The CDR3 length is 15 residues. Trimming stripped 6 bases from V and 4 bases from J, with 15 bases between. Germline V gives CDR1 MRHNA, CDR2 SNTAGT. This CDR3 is CASSRGHSGTGELFF. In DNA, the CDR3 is TGTGCCAGCAGCAGGGGCCACTCGGGCACCGGGGAGCTGTTTTTT.

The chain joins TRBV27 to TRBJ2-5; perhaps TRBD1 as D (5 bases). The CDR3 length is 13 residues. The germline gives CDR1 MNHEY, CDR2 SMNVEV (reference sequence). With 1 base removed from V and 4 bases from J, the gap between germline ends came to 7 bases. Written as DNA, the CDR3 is TGTGCCAGCAGTTTATGGCAGGGAGAGACCCAGTACTTC. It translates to CASSLWQGETQYF.

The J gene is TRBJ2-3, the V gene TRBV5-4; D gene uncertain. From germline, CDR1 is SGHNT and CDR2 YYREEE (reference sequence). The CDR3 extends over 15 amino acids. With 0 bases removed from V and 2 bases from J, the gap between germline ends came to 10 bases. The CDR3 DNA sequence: TGTGCCAGCAGCTTGGACCTACTAAACACAGATACGCAGTATTTT. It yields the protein CASSLDLLNTDTQYF. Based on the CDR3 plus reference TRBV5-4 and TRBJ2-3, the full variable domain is ETGVTQSPTHLIKTRGQQVTLRCSSQSGHNTVSWYQQALGQGPQFIFQYYREEENGRGNFPPRFSGLQFPNYSSELNVNALELDDSALYLCASSLDLLNTDTQYFGPGTRLTVL.

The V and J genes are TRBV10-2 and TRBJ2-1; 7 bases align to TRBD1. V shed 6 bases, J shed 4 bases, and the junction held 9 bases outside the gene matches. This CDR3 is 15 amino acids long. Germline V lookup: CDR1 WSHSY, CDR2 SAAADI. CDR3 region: CASSADRESYNEQFF. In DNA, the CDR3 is TGCGCCAGCAGCGCCGACAGGGAGAGTTACAATGAGCAGTTCTTC.

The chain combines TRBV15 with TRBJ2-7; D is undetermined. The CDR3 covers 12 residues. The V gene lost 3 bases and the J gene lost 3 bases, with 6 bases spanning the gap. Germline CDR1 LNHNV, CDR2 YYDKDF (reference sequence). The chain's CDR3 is CATSSTVYEQYF. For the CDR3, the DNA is TGTGCCACCAGCAGTACAGTCTACGAGCAGTACTTC.

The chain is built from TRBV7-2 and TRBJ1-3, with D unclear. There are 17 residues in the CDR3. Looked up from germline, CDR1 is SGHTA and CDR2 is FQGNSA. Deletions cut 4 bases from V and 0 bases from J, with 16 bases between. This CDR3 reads CASSSPWGALSGNTIYF. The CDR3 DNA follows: TGTGCCAGCAGCTCCCCTTGGGGAGCCCTCTCTGGAAACACCATATATTTT.

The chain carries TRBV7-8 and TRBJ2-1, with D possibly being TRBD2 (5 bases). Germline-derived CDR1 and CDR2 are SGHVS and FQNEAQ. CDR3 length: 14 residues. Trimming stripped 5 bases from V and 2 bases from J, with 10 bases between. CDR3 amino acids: CASSPGEPYNEQFF. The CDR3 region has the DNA TGTGCCAGCAGCCCCGGGGAACCCTACAATGAGCAGTTCTTC.

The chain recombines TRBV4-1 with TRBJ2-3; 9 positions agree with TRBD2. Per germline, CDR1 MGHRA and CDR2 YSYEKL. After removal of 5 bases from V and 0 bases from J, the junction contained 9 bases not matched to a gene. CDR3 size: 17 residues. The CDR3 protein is CASSSRGGISSTDTQYF. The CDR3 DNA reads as TGCGCCAGCAGCTCGCGGGGGGGCATCTCTAGCACAGATACGCAGTATTTT.

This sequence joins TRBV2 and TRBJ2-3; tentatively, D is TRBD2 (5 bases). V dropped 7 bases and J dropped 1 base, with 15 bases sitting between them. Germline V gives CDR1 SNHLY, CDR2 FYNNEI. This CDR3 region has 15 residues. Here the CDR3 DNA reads TGTGCCAGCAAAGGCACCGCGAGGGGCACAGATACGCAGTATTTT. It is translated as CASKGTARGTDTQYF.

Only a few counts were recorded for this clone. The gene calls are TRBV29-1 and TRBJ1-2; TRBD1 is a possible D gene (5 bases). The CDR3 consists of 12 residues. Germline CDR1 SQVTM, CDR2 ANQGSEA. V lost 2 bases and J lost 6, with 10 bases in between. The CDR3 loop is CSVETSRDGYTF. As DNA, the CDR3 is TGCAGCGTTGAAACCAGCAGGGATGGCTACACCTTC.

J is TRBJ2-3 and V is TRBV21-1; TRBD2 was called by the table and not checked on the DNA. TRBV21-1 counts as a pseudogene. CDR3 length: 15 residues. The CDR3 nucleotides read TGTGCCAGCAGCAAAGGAGGGAGCCACACAGATACGCAGTATTTT. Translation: CASSKGGSHTDTQYF.

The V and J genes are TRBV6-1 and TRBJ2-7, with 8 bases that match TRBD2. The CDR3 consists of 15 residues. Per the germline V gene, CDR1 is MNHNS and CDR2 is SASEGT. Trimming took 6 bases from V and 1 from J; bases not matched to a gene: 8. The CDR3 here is CASSDRGTSSYEQYF. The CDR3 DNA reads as TGTGCCAGCAGCGACCGGGGGACTAGTTCCTACGAGCAGTACTTC.

The CDR3 DNA reads TGCAGCGTGGCCTGGGACAGGTCCTACGAGCAGTACTTC. Encoded protein: CSVAWDRSYEQYF. The chain joins TRBV29-1 to TRBJ2-7; 8 bases match TRBD1. J gave up 1 base and V 6 bases, and 5 bases lay outside the gene matches. The CDR3 runs to 13 residues. The V gene's germline CDR1 is SQVTM and CDR2 ANQGSEA.

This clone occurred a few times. The CDR3 is CASNSGGPQETQYF. The CDR3 DNA sequence: TGTGCCAGCAACAGCGGGGGGCCCCAAGAGACCCAGTACTTC. The chain carries TRBV5-5 and TRBJ2-5; 9 bases match TRBD2. CDR3 length: 14 residues. Germline V lookup: CDR1 SGHKS, CDR2 YYEKEE (reference sequence). V shed 6 bases and J 1 base; nucleotides not matched to a gene: 4.

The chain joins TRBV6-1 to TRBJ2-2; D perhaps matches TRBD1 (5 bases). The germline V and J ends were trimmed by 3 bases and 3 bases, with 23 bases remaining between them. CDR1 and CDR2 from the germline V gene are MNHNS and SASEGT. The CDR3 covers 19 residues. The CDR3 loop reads CASSDDDMLGPRHTGELFF. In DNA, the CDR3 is TGTGCCAGCAGTGATGACGACATGCTGGGGCCAAGACACACCGGGGAGCTGTTTTTT.